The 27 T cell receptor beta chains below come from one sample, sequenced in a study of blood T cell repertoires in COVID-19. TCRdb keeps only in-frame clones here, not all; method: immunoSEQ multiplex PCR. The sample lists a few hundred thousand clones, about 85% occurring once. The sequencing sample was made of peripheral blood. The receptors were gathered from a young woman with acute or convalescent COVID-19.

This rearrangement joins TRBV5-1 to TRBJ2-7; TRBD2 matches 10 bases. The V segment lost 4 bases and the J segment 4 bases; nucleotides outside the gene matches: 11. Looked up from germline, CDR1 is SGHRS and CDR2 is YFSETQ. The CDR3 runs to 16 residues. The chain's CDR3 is CASSLSSGSPQYEQYF. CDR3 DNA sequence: TGCGCCAGCAGCCTATCTAGCGGGAGCCCCCAATACGAGCAGTACTTC.

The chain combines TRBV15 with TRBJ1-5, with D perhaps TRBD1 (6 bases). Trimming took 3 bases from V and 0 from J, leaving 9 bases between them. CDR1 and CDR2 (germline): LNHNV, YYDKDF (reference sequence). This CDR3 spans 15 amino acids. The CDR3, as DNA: TGTGCCACCAGCAGGTCAGGGGTTAGCAATCAGCCCCAGCATTTT. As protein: CATSRSGVSNQPQHF.

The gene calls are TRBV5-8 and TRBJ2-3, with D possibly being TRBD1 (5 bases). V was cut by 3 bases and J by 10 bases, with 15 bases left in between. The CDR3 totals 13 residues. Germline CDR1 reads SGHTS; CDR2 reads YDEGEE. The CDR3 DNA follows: TGTGCCAGCAGCTACCGGATAGGGGCATCGCAGTATTTT. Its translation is CASSYRIGASQYF.

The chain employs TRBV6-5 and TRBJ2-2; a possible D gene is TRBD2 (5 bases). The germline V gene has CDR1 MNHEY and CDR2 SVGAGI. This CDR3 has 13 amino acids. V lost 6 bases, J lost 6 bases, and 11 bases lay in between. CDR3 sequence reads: CASRRGIAGELFF. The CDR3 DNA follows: TGTGCCAGCAGAAGAGGGATTGCCGGGGAGCTGTTTTTT.

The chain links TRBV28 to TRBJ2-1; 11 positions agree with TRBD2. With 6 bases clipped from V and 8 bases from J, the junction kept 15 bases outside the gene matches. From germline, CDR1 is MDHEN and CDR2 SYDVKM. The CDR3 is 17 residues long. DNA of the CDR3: TGTGCCAGCAGGGACCAACCGGGACTAGCGGCCAGGGATGAGCAGTTCTTC. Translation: CASRDQPGLAARDEQFF.

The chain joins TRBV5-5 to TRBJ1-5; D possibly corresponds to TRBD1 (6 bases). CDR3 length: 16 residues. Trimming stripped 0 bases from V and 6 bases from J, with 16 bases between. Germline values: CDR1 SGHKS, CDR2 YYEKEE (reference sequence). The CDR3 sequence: CASSLDGGPWGQPQHF. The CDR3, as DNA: TGTGCCAGCAGCTTGGACGGGGGGCCTTGGGGTCAGCCCCAGCATTTT.

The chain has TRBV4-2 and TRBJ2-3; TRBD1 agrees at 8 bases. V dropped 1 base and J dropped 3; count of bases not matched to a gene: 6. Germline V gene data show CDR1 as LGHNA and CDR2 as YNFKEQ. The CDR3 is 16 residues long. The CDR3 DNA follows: TGTGCCAGCAGCCAAGTCGGCGACAGGGGAACAGATACGCAGTATTTT. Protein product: CASSQVGDRGTDTQYF.

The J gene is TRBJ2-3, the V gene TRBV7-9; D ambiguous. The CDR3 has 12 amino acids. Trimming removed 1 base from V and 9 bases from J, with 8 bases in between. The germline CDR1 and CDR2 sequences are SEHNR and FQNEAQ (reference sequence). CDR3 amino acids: CASSLESETQYF. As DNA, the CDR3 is TGTGCCAGCAGCTTAGAGTCGGAGACGCAGTATTTT.

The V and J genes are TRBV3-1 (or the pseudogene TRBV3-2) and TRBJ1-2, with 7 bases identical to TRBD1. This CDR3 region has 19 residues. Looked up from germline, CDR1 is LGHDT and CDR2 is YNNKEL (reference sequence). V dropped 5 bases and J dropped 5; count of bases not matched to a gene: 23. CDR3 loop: CASSFTIRDSIKTQYGYTF. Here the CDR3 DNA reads TGTGCCAGCAGCTTCACTATCCGGGACAGCATCAAGACACAATATGGCTACACCTTC.

CDR3: CASSITGQGYEQYF. As DNA, the CDR3 is TGTGCCAGCAGCATAACGGGACAGGGCTACGAGCAGTACTTC. The chain carries TRBV28 and TRBJ2-7, with 9 bases that match TRBD1. Germline loops: CDR1 MDHEN, CDR2 SYDVKM. CDR3 size: 14 residues. Trimming at V came to 6 bases and at J to 3 bases, leaving 6 bases not matched to a gene.

As DNA, the CDR3 is TGTGCCACCAGTGAACAGGGCAATCAGCCCCAGCATTTT. Its protein is CATSEQGNQPQHF. This chain links TRBV24-1 with TRBJ1-5, with a possible D match to TRBD1 (5 bases). This CDR3 is built from 13 residues. Germline loops: CDR1 KGHDR, CDR2 SFDVKD. V was shortened by 4 bases and J by 2 bases, with 5 bases between the two germline ends.

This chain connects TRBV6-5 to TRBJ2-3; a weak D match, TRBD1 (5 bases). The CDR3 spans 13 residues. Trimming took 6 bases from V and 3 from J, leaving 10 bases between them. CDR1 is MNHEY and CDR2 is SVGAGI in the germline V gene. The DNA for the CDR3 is TGTGCCAGCAGCCAGGGTATGACAGATACGCAGTATTTT. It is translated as CASSQGMTDTQYF.

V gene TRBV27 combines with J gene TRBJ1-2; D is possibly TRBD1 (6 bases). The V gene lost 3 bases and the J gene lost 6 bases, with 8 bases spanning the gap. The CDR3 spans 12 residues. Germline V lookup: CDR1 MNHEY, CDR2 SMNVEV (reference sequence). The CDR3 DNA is TGTGCCAGCAGTTTTGGGGGCAATGGCTACACCTTC. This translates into CASSFGGNGYTF.

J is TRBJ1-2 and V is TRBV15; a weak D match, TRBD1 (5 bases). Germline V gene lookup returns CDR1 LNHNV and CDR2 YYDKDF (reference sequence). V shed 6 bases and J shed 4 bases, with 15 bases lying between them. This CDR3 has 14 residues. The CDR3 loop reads CATSVGASAYGYTF. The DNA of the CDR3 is TGTGCCACCAGTGTAGGGGCGAGTGCCTATGGCTACACCTTC.

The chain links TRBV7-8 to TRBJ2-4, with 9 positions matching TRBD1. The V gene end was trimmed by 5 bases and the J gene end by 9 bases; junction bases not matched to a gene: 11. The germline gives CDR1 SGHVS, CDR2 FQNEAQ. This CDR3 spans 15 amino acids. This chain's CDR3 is CASSRTGGAGVIQYF. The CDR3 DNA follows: TGTGCCAGCAGCCGTACAGGGGGCGCTGGCGTCATTCAGTACTTC.

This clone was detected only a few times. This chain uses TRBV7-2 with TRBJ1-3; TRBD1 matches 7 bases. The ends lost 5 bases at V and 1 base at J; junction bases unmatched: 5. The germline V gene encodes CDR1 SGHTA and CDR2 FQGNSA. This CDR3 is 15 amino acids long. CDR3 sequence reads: CASSPQGGSGNTIYF. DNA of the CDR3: TGTGCCAGCAGCCCCCAGGGGGGTTCTGGAAACACCATATATTTT.

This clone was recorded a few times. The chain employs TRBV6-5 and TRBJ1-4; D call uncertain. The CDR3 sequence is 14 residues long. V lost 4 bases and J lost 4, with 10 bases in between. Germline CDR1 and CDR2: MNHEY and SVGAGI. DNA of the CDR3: TGTGCCAGCAGTTTCGAGGGCGGTAATGAAAAACTGTTTTTT. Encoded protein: CASSFEGGNEKLFF.

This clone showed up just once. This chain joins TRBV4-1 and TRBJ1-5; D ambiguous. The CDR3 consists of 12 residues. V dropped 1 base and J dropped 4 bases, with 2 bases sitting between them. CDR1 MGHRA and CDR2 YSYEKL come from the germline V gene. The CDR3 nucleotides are TGCGCCAGCAGCCAAGTAAATCAGCCCCAGCATTTT. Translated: CASSQVNQPQHF.

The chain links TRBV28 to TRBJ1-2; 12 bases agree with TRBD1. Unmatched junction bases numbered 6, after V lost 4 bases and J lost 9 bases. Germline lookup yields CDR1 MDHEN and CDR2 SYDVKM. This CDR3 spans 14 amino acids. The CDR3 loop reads CASSSKGQGASYTF. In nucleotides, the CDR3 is TGTGCCAGCAGTTCAAAGGGACAGGGGGCAAGCTACACCTTC.

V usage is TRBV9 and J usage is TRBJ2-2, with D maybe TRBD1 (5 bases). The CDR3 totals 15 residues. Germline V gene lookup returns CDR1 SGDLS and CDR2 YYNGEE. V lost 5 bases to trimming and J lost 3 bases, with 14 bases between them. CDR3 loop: CASRTEWWDTGELFF. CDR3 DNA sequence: TGTGCCAGCAGGACAGAGTGGTGGGACACCGGGGAGCTGTTTTTT.

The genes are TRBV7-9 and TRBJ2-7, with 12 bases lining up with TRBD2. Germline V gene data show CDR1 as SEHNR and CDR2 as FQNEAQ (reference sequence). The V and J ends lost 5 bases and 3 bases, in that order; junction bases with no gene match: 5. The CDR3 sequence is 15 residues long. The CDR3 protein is CASSPGGLAGYEQYF. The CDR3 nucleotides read TGTGCCAGCAGCCCCGGGGGACTAGCGGGCTACGAGCAGTACTTC.

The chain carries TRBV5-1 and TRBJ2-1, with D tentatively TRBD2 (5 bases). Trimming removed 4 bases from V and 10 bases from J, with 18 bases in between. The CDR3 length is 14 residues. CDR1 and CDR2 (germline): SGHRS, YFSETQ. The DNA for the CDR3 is TGCGCCAGCAGCCCTACCCCGGCTGAGCGGGAGCAGTTCTTC. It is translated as CASSPTPAEREQFF. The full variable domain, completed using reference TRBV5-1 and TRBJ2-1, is KAGVTQTPRYLIKTRGQQVTLSCSPISGHRSVSWYQQTPGQGLQFLFEYFSETQRNKGNFPGRFSGRQFSNSRSEMNVSTLELGDSALYLCASSPTPAEREQFFGPGTRLTVL.

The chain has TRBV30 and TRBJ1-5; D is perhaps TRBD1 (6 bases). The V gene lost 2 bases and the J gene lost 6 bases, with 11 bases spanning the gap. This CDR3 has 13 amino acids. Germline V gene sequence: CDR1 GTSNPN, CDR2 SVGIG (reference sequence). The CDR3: CAWSWTAAQPQHF. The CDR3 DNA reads TGTGCCTGGAGTTGGACAGCGGCTCAGCCCCAGCATTTT.

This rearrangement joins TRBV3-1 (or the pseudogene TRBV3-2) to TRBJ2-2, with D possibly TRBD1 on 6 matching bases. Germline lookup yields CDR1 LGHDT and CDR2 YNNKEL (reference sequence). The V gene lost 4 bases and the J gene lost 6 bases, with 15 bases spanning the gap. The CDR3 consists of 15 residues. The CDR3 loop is CASSPLQGRSGELFF. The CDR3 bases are TGTGCCAGCAGCCCCCTTCAGGGGCGCTCCGGGGAGCTGTTTTTT.

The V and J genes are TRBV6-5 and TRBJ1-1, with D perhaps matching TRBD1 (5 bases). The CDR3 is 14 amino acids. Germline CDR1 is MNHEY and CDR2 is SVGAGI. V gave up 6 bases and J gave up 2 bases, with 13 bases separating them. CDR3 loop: CASSRVRGNTEAFF. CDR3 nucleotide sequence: TGTGCCAGCAGCCGCGTTAGGGGAAACACTGAAGCTTTCTTT.

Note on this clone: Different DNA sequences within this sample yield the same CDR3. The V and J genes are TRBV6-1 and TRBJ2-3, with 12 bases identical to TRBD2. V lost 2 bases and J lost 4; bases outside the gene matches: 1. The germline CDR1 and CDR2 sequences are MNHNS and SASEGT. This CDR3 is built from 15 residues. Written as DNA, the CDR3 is TGTGCCAGCAGTGAACTAGCGGGAGGGCCAGATACGCAGTATTTT. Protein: CASSELAGGPDTQYF.

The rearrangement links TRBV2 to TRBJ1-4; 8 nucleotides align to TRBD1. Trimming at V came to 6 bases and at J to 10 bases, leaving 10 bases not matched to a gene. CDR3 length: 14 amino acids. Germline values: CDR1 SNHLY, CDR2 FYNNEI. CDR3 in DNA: TGTGCCAGCAGCGGACAGGGAGGGGACGGAAAACTGTTTTTT. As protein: CASSGQGGDGKLFF.